This is a list of T cell receptor beta chains from one sample in a study of CD8 T cells in ankylosing spondylitis. From the 5' RACE reads, TCRdb called clonotypes with MiXCR, one entry per CDR3 protein. The sample carries around 280,000 distinct CDR3 sequences, 15% to 20% recorded once. Sequenced: blood, either unsorted or a sorted T cell fraction (not recorded which). These receptors originate from a male donor with ankylosing spondylitis or in good health (not recorded which). Both conserved end residues are trimmed from each CDR3. Part of the rows lack a size; the others show once, few, many or a class for expanded clones.

V: TRBV6-1
size: few
CDR3: ASERQAWETQY

V: TRBV7-2
size: few
CDR3: ASSRLGSGGTEAF

V: TRBV9
size: few
CDR3: ASSVAPSEETQY

V: TRBV20-1
size: few
CDR3: SAPDPHQETQY

V: TRBV11-2
size: -
CDR3: ASSSNFGLAGKGSETQY

V: TRBV7-3
size: -
CDR3: ASSWGLAMPDTQY

V: TRBV28
size: few
CDR3: ASSLLDRDVYGYT

V: TRBV29-1
size: many
CDR3: SVEDRRGQETQY

V: TRBV3-1
size: -
CDR3: ASSQDGTAKAF

V: TRBV15
size: -
CDR3: ATSRGLTSVQETQY

V: TRBV5-6
size: few
CDR3: ASSLAKGDVRAYGRKLF

V: TRBV13
size: -
CDR3: ASTGTDTQY

V: TRBV5-1
size: few
CDR3: ASSPGQGRYNEQF

V: TRBV15
size: -
CDR3: ATSRDVNSPLH

V: TRBV30
size: few
CDR3: AWSQGYSYGYT

V: TRBV9
size: -
CDR3: ASSVAAGGLQTQY

V: TRBV5-5
size: -
CDR3: ASSTRTSSGNTIY

V: TRBV5-4
size: few
CDR3: ASSLTWDRNNSPLH

V: TRBV13
size: once
CDR3: ARSLIGSSGEGTDTQY

V: TRBV4-2
size: -
CDR3: ASSQVQSSYNSPLH

V: TRBV6-5
size: -
CDR3: ASSYFVPGQGSGGKLF

V: TRBV11-2
size: many
CDR3: ASSPGNRANTQY

V: TRBV12-3/TRBV12-4
size: -
CDR3: ASSMSWVETDTQY

V: TRBV2
size: -
CDR3: ASSEAIAGGTGELF